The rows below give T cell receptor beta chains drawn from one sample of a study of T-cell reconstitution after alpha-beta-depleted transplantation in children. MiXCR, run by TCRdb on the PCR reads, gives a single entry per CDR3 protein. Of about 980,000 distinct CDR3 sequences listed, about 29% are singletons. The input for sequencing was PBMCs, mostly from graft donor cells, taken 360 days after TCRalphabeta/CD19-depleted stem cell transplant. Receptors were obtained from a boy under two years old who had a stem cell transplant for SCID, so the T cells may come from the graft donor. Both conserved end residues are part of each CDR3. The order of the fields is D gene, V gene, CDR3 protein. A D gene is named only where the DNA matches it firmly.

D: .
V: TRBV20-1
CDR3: CSARPDIGREQYF

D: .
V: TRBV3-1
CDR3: CASSQGLKTQYF

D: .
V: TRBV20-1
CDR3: CSARGTENTEAFF

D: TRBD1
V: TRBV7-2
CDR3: CASSLLRTGTHEQYF

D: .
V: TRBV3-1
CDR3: CASSPRGPGTYNEQFF

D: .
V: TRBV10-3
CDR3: CAISESTGFVYEQYF

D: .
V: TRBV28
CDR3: CASSPGKSYNSPLHF

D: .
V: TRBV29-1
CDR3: CSVVETPFGYTF

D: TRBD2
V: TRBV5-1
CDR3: CASSPTSTSSADTQYF

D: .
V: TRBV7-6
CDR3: CASTRDPPGSYNEQFF

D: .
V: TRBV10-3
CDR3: CAISGGDTQYF

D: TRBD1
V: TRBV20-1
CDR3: CSARSTGANTEAFF

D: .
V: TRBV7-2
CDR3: CASTTGPRDIQYF

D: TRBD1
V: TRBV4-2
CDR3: CASSQDRRTGGGVDTQYF

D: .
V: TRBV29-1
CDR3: CSVRTATDTQYF

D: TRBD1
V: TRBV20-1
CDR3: CSASSGQSYEQYF

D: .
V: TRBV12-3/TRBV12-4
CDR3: CASTPIGGTNTGELFF

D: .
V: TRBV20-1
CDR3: CSATQQSYGYTF

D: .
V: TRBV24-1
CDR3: CATSDSKGGLIEAFF

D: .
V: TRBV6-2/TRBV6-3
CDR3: CASSIDRFGETQYF

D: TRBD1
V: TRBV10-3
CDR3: CAIMGTALGDEQYF

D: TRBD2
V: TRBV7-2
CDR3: CASRGTILADTQYF

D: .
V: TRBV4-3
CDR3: CASSQDEGRLSNYGYTF

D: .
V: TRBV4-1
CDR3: CASSQENSQETQYF

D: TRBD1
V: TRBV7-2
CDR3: CASSFTPGQGYEQYF

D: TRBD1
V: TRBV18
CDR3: CASSSGQAQETQYF

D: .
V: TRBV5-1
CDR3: CASSPVSVSYEQYF

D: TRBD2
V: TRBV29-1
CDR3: CSVGTSPNEQFF

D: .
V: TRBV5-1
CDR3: CASSFSDRAVETQYF

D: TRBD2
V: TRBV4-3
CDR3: CASSQGQIGGGTDTQYF

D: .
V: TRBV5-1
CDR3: CASSPTDYNEQFF

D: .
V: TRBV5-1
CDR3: CASSLHLDPSSPLHF

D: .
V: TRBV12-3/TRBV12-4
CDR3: CASSWSEIYTF

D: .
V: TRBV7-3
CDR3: CASSPGREGSPLHF

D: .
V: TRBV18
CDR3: CASSIGASTNEQFF

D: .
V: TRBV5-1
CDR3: CASSPGTEGNTIYF

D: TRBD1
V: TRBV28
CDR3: CASSSTGRNQPQHF

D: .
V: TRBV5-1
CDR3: CASSLEAGTLNTEAFF

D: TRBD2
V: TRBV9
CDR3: CASSDGTSLWDIQYF

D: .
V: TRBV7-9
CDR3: CASSWDLQAFF

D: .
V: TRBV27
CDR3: CASSSERARANTEAFF

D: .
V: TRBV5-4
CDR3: CASSSLGVQETQYF

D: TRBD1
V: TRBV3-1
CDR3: CASSLRGPGSDNEQFF

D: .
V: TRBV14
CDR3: CASSQPGKIGYGYTF

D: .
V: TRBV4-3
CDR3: CASSLGGRAYGYTF

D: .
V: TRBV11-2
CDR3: CASSPQFGAGELFF

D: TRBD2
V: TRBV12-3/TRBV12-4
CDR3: CASSFASGGRANEQFF

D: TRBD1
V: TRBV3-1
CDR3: CASSQGPGQGNNEQFF

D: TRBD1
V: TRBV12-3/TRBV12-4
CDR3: CASSPVGTGGTGELFF

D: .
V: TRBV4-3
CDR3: CASSHRGLGPGNTIYF

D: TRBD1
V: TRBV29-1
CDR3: CSVKGQMVNTEAFF